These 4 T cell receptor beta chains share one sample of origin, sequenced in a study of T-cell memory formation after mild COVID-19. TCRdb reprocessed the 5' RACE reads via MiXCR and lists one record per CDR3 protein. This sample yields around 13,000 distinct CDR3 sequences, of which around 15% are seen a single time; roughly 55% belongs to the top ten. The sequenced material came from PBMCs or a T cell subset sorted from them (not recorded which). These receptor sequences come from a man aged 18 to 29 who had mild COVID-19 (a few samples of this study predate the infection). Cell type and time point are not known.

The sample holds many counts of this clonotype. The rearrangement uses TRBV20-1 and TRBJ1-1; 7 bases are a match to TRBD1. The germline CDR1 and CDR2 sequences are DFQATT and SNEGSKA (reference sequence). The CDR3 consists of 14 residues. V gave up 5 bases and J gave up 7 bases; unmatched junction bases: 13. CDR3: CSAHFTGVDNEAFF. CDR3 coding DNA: TGCAGTGCTCATTTCACAGGGGTCGATAATGAAGCTTTCTTT.

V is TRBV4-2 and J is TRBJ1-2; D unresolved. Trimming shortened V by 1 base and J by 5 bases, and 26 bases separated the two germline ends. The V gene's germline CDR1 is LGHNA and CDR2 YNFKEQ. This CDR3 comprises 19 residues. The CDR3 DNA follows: TGTGCCAGCAGCCAAGCGCCTTCTGGTTTAGGTGGTGGGGTGTATGGCTACACCTTC. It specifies CASSQAPSGLGGGVYGYTF.

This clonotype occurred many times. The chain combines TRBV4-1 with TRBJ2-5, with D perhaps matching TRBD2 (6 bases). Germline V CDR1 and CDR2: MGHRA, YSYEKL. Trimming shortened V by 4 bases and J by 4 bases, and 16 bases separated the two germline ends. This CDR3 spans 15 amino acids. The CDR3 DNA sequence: TGCGCCAGCAGCCCTTTGGGGGGTAGCCTAGAGACCCAGTACTTC. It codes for CASSPLGGSLETQYF.

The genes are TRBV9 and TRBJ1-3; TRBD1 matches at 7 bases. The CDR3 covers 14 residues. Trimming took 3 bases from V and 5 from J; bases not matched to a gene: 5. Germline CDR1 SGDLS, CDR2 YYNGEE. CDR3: CASSAGTARNTIYF. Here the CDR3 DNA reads TGTGCCAGCAGCGCCGGGACAGCCCGAAACACCATATATTTT. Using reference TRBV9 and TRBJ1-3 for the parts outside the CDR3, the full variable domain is DSGVTQTPKHLITATGQRVTLRCSPRSGDLSVYWYQQSLDQGLQFLIQYYNGEERAKGNILERFSAQQFPDLHSELNLSSLELGDSALYFCASSAGTARNTIYFGEGSWLTVV.